The TCR beta chain described here comes from a study of blood T cell repertoires in COVID-19. Measured with immunoSEQ multiplex PCR; TCRdb has only the in-frame clones, and not every one. The sample holds almost 250,000 clones, about 89% seen once. The CDR3 spans 15 residues. Germline trimming cut 2 bases from V and 3 bases from J; bases unmatched to any gene: 7. CDR1 and CDR2 from the germline V gene are SGDLS and YYNGEE. The sequence was obtained from an older woman who had recovered from COVID-19. Sample: peripheral blood. This chain joins TRBV9 and TRBJ1-1; 7 nucleotides line up with TRBD1. Written as DNA, the CDR3 is TGTGCCAGCAGCGTCTCCGGGACAGCCTACACTGAAGCTTTCTTT. The encoded protein is CASSVSGTAYTEAFF.